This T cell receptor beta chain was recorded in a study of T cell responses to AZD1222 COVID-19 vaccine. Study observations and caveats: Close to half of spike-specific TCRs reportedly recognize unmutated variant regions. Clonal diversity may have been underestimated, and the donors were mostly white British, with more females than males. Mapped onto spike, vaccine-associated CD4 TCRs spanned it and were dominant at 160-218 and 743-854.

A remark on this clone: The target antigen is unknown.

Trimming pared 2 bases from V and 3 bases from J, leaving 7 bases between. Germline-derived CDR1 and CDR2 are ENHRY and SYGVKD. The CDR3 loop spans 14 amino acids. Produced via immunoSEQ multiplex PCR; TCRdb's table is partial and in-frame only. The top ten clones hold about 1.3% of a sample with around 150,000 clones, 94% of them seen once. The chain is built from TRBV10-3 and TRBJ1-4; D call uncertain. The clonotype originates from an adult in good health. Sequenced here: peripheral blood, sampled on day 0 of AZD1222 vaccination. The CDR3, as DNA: TGTGCCATCAGTGAGGGACCGGCTAATGAAAAACTGTTTTTT. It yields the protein CAISEGPANEKLFF.